This T cell receptor beta chain emerged from a study of blood T cell repertoires in COVID-19. Study as a whole: The United States, Italy and Spain supplied acute and convalescent COVID-19 samples. PBMCs, B-cell-depleted T cells, or T cells were the source of the cDNA or gDNA that made up the material.

Germline assignment: CDR1 SNHLY and CDR2 FYNNEI. Trimming cost V 7 bases and J 5 bases; bases outside gene matches: 7. This CDR3 has 13 residues. In the original workflow: Using reference gene primer amplification, nucleated cell counts were estimated. The data were produced by immunoSEQ multiplex PCR, yet TCRdb's version contains in-frame clones alone and is incomplete. V, J and clone size derive from that table, while D and trimming were established from the DNA sequence. The sample has around 130,000 clones; around nine tenths are singletons. Input material: peripheral blood. The sequence derives from a man between 45 and 60 years old with active or convalescent COVID-19. The gene calls are TRBV2 and TRBJ2-5, with 7 bases aligning to TRBD2. CDR3: CASKMGGGETQYF. CDR3 in DNA: TGTGCCAGCAAAATGGGGGGGGGTGAGACCCAGTACTTC.